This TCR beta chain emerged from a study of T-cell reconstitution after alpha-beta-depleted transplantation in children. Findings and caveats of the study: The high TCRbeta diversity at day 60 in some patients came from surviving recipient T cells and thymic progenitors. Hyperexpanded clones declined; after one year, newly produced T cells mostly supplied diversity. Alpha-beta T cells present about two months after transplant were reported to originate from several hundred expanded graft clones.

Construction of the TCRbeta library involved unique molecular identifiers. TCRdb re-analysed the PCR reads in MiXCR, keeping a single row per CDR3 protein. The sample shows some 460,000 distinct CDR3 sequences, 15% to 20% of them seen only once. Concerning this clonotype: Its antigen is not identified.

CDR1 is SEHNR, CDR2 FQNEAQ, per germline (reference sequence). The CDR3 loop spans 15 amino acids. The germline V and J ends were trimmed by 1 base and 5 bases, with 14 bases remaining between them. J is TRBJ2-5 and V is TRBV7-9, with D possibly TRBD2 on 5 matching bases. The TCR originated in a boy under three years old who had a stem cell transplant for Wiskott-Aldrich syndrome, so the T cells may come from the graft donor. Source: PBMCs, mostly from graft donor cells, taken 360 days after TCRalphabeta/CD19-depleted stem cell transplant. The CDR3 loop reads CASSLERSVGETQYF. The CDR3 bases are TGTGCCAGCAGCTTAGAGCGGTCAGTGGGGGAGACCCAGTACTTC.